Below are 31 T cell receptor beta chains sequenced from a single sample in a study of CXCR3-negative and CXCR3-positive naive CD8 T cells. All TRB cDNA libraries came from 5' RACE performed with UMI labels. TCRdb derives one entry per CDR3 protein from the 5' RACE reads, leaving out DNA. Here the sample table reports around 50,000 distinct CDR3 sequences. The sample comprised memory CD8+ T cells from blood. The receptor set was obtained from a human donor in good health. Some clones in this sample may be carry-over from other donors' samples.

The CDR3 loop is CSVEGWGTDTQYF. The chain links TRBV29-1 to TRBJ2-3. The germline V gene encodes CDR1 SQVTM and CDR2 ANQGSEA. The CDR3 has 13 residues.

V is TRBV2 and J is TRBJ2-3; lacking DNA, the TRBD2 call made by TCRdb goes unchecked. CDR1 is SNHLY and CDR2 is FYNNEI in the germline V gene. The CDR3 has 15 residues. CDR3 protein: CASSVRGLPAGTQYF.

This chain uses TRBV11-2 with TRBJ1-2; absent DNA, TCRdb's TRBD1 call cannot be checked. The CDR3 spans 17 residues. CDR1 and CDR2 from the germline V gene are SGHAT and FQNNGV. CDR3 residues: CASNFAPNTLMNYGYTF.

The chain carries TRBV7-2 and TRBJ1-2. The CDR3 runs to 14 residues. Germline V gives CDR1 SGHTA, CDR2 FQGNSA. CDR3: CASSLSPDNYGYTF.

The chain is built from TRBV29-1 and TRBJ1-1. The CDR3 is 11 residues long. Germline values: CDR1 SQVTM, CDR2 ANQGSEA. The CDR3 sequence: CSVEHGTEAFF.

CDR3 region: CASSFRGTSDYEQYF. The chain recombines TRBV28 with TRBJ2-7; the D call from TCRdb, TRBD2, cannot be confirmed without DNA. The CDR3 covers 15 residues. CDR1 MDHEN and CDR2 SYDVKM come from the germline V gene.

The chain recombines TRBV28 with TRBJ2-7; TCRdb calls TRBD2, which cannot be checked without DNA. Germline CDR1 is MDHEN and CDR2 is SYDVKM. The CDR3 is 20 residues long. Here the CDR3 reads CATDGYGTGGLAGGRYEQYF.

The genes are TRBV4-2 and TRBJ1-1; TCRdb lists TRBD1, though no DNA is available to test this call. Germline V gene sequence: CDR1 LGHNA, CDR2 YNFKEQ. The CDR3 totals 13 residues. This CDR3 reads CASSPGTSTEAFF.

The CDR3 spells CASSQVEDYYEQYF. The chain recombines TRBV14 with TRBJ2-7. There are 14 residues in the CDR3. Germline values: CDR1 SGHDN, CDR2 FVKESK.

The chain couples TRBV29-1 to TRBJ1-1. CDR3 length equals 12 residues. CDR1 and CDR2 (germline): SQVTM, ANQGSEA. This chain's CDR3 is CSVFQENTEAFF.

The J gene is TRBJ2-5, the V gene TRBV10-3; no DNA is available, so the TRBD2 call from TCRdb remains unchecked. This CDR3 spans 14 amino acids. Looked up from germline, CDR1 is ENHRY and CDR2 is SYGVKD. The chain's CDR3 is CAIASPSGGETQYF.

J is TRBJ2-5 and V is TRBV13. This CDR3 has 13 residues. Per germline, CDR1 PRHDT and CDR2 FYEKMQ (reference sequence). The CDR3 loop is CASSLEGSETQYF. Full variable domain (rest looked up from reference TRBV13 and TRBJ2-5): AAGVIQSPRHLIKEKRETATLKCYPIPRHDTVYWYQQGPGQDPQFLISFYEKMQSDKGSIPDRFSAQQFSDYHSELNMSSLELGDSALYFCASSLEGSETQYFGPGTRLLVL.

The V gene is TRBV20-1, the J gene TRBJ2-1; absent DNA, TCRdb's TRBD1 call cannot be checked. Germline V lookup: CDR1 DFQATT, CDR2 SNEGSKA (reference sequence). CDR3 size: 15 residues. The CDR3 loop reads CSARDDRQLYNEQFF.

J is TRBJ2-3 and V is TRBV28; with no DNA, the TCRdb D assignment of TRBD2 cannot be verified. The CDR3 is 18 residues long. The germline gives CDR1 MDHEN, CDR2 SYDVKM. CDR3 amino acids: CASSKYYSGRASPDTQYF.

This chain joins TRBV20-1 and TRBJ2-7; the D gene TCRdb calls, TRBD1, cannot be checked with no DNA. CDR1 is DFQATT, CDR2 SNEGSKA, per germline (reference sequence). The CDR3 runs 15 residues. CDR3 amino acids: CSVPRGTGDFYEQYF.

V is TRBV29-1 and J is TRBJ2-3; there is no DNA to check the TCRdb D call of TRBD1. CDR1 is SQVTM and CDR2 is ANQGSEA in the germline V gene. This CDR3 region has 15 residues. CDR3 amino acids: CSVERGGYSTDTQYF.

The rearrangement links TRBV27 to TRBJ2-6; TCRdb returns TRBD2, unconfirmable since there is no DNA. The CDR3 extends over 16 amino acids. CDR1 and CDR2 (germline): MNHEY, SMNVEV (reference sequence). This CDR3 is CASMGGRGSGANVLTF.

The rearrangement links TRBV20-1 to TRBJ1-2; the D call from TCRdb, TRBD1, cannot be confirmed without DNA. The CDR3 length is 13 residues. In germline, CDR1 is DFQATT, CDR2 SNEGSKA (reference sequence). CDR3 residues: CSAEKGEDYGYTF.

This rearrangement joins TRBV19 to TRBJ2-1; the TCRdb D gene call, TRBD1, has no DNA to confirm it. Per germline, CDR1 LNHDA and CDR2 SQIVND (reference sequence). The CDR3 is 13 amino acids. This chain's CDR3 is CASNPGGYNEQFF.

The chain joins TRBV10-2 to TRBJ1-1. CDR3 size: 13 residues. Germline CDR1 is WSHSY and CDR2 is SAAADI. Here the CDR3 reads CASSESVGTEAFF.

This sequence joins TRBV29-1 and TRBJ2-7; TCRdb calls TRBD1, which cannot be checked without DNA. CDR1 SQVTM and CDR2 ANQGSEA come from the germline V gene. This CDR3 spans 14 amino acids. The CDR3 is CSVEDRGRGIEQYF.

The chain recombines TRBV5-5 with TRBJ2-5; TCRdb selects TRBD2, and the lack of DNA leaves this call unchecked. The CDR3 spans 15 residues. In germline, CDR1 is SGHKS, CDR2 YYEKEE (reference sequence). The CDR3 spells CASSGSWYGRETQYF.

This rearrangement joins TRBV7-9 to TRBJ1-5. The CDR3 length is 14 residues. Germline V CDR1 and CDR2: SEHNR, FQNEAQ (reference sequence). This chain's CDR3 is CASSLPGPHQPQHF. The full variable domain, in which reference TRBV7-9 and TRBJ1-5 provide the parts outside the CDR3, is DTGVSQNPRHKITKRGQNVTFRCDPISEHNRLYWYRQTLGQGPEFLTYFQNEAQLEKSRLLSDRFSAERPKGSFSTLEIQRTEQGDSAMYLCASSLPGPHQPQHFGDGTRLSIL.

CDR3: CSASSGFSSYNEQFF. V is TRBV20-1 and J is TRBJ2-1; TCRdb outputs TRBD1, but without DNA this stays unchecked. The V gene's germline CDR1 is DFQATT and CDR2 SNEGSKA (reference sequence). The CDR3 extends over 15 amino acids.

The chain combines TRBV5-1 with TRBJ2-1; there is no DNA to check the TCRdb D call of TRBD1. Germline CDR1 is SGHRS and CDR2 is YFSETQ. The CDR3 runs to 16 residues. The CDR3 region is CASSLVSGSRYNEQFF. Filled out from reference TRBV5-1 and TRBJ2-1, the complete variable domain reads KAGVTQTPRYLIKTRGQQVTLSCSPISGHRSVSWYQQTPGQGLQFLFEYFSETQRNKGNFPGRFSGRQFSNSRSEMNVSTLELGDSALYLCASSLVSGSRYNEQFFGPGTRLTVL.

V is TRBV6-2 or TRBV6-3 and J is TRBJ2-1; TCRdb designates TRBD1, a call that cannot be tested without DNA. Germline CDR1 MNHEY, CDR2 SVGEGT. This CDR3 region has 13 residues. CDR3 in amino acids: CASTGARYNEQFF.

The chain couples TRBV9 to TRBJ2-5. The CDR3 loop spans 16 amino acids. CDR1 is SGDLS, CDR2 YYNGEE, per germline. The CDR3 spells CASSVSYAGTRETQYF.

This chain uses TRBV27 with TRBJ2-1; checking the TCRdb D call of TRBD2 is not possible without DNA. CDR1 is MNHEY, CDR2 SMNVEV, per germline (reference sequence). This CDR3 has 17 amino acids. The CDR3 spells CASSPRTSGRSYNEQFF.

The chain employs TRBV10-1 and TRBJ2-1; TCRdb returns TRBD1, unconfirmable since there is no DNA. CDR1 and CDR2 from the germline V gene are WNHNN and SYGVQD (reference sequence). The CDR3 length is 15 residues. This CDR3 is CASSARDDINNEQFF.

CDR3 in amino acids: CASSIQGYTEAFF. The rearrangement links TRBV19 to TRBJ1-1; TCRdb indicates TRBD1, and absent DNA this call remains unverified. Germline lookup yields CDR1 LNHDA and CDR2 SQIVND (reference sequence). The CDR3 contains 13 residues.

The rearrangement uses TRBV6-5 and TRBJ2-2. The CDR3 has 14 amino acids. The V gene's germline CDR1 is MNHEY and CDR2 SVGAGI. The CDR3 loop is CASSYSIQTGELFF.